This record concerns one T cell receptor (beta chain) sequence. The target antigen is unknown. TCRdb redid the clone calls on the PCR reads using MiXCR. The sample carries about 4,200 clones, roughly 33% recorded once. V was clipped by 3 bases and J by 4 bases, with 28 bases between them. There are 20 residues in the CDR3. This specimen belongs to a study of metastatic and nonmetastatic thyroid tumors. The overall study: Comparative analysis of repertoires was undertaken across blood and tumor or nodule tissue obtained from malignant and benign thyroid patients.

Findings and limits, study-wide: Across blood and tumor, TCR beta diversity in malignant thyroid tumors was reportedly significantly higher than in benign nodules.

All patients reached thyroid surgery having received no treatment beforehand. This receptor was obtained from a male donor with papillary thyroid cancer or a benign thyroid nodule (not recorded which). Some clones in this sample may be carry-over from other donors' samples. Sequencing input: adjacent normal tissue. The V call is TRBV12-3 or TRBV12-4, the J call TRBJ2-1; TRBD2 is a possible D gene (6 bases). The CDR3 DNA follows: TGTGCCAGCAGTTTGTCCTCTCTCGGGAGTCTTATCGGGCGGTACAATGAGCAGTTCTTC. Its protein is CASSLSSLGSLIGRYNEQFF.